The 6 T cell receptor beta chains below all came from one sample that was sequenced in a study of lymphopenia after photon versus proton radiotherapy. Sequencing was performed with immunoSEQ multiplex PCR; in TCRdb, only in-frame clones are kept and a portion is missing. Found here are approximately 160,000 clones, about 85% of them singletons; the top ten hold around 5%. Specimen: peripheral blood, collected from a patient treated with photon-based radiotherapy. These receptors came from a man between 45 and 60 years old with gastric cancer.

This clone was observed a handful of times. The chain joins TRBV6-5 to TRBJ2-3; 8 nucleotides match TRBD1. The germline gives CDR1 MNHEY, CDR2 SVGAGI. The J segment lost 5 bases and the V segment lost 0 bases, leaving 7 bases of the junction unmatched. The CDR3 has 16 residues. CDR3 protein: CASSYSWTGLEDTQYF. The CDR3, as DNA: TGTGCCAGCAGTTACTCTTGGACAGGGCTTGAAGATACGCAGTATTTT.

V is TRBV19 and J is TRBJ2-1; 11 nucleotides align to TRBD2. CDR1 LNHDA and CDR2 SQIVND come from the germline V gene (reference sequence). There are 19 residues in the CDR3. Losses at the gene ends were 4 bases for V and 0 bases for J; bases not matched to a gene: 11. This chain's CDR3 is CASSKRLAGFPLSYNEQFF. CDR3 in DNA: TGTGCCAGTAGTAAGAGACTAGCGGGATTCCCCCTCTCCTACAATGAGCAGTTCTTC.

The chain recombines TRBV11-3 with TRBJ2-1; 10 bases agree with TRBD2. This CDR3 is 15 amino acids long. CDR1 is SGHNT and CDR2 is YENEEA in the germline V gene. V lost 3 bases to trimming and J lost 6 bases; unmatched junction nucleotides: 5. CDR3 in amino acids: CASSFGLAEGNEQFF. Here the CDR3 DNA reads TGTGCCAGCAGCTTCGGACTAGCGGAAGGCAATGAGCAGTTCTTC.

V gene TRBV6-1 combines with J gene TRBJ2-6; D remains ambiguous. The CDR3 has 12 residues. Germline assignment: CDR1 MNHNS and CDR2 SASEGT. CDR3 sequence (DNA): TGTGCTGGGGTGACTGGGGCCAACGTCCTGACTTTC. Its translation is CAGVTGANVLTF.

The chain carries TRBV27 and TRBJ2-3, with 7 bases fitting TRBD2. With 3 bases clipped from V and 0 bases from J, the junction kept 3 bases outside the gene matches. Germline V gene data show CDR1 as MNHEY and CDR2 as SMNVEV (reference sequence). The CDR3 length is 15 residues. The CDR3 DNA sequence: TGTGCCAGCAGTTTCTTCGGGAGGAGCACAGATACGCAGTATTTT. As protein: CASSFFGRSTDTQYF.

CDR3 coding DNA: TGTGCCAGCAGCTACGCCCTGTCCGAGCAGTACTTC. As protein: CASSYALSEQYF. The chain uses TRBV7-9 and TRBJ2-7, with D unresolved. Trimming cost V 4 bases and J 6 bases, with 10 bases left between them. The CDR3 contains 12 residues. Looked up from germline, CDR1 is SEHNR and CDR2 is FQNEAQ (reference sequence).